The entry below gives a single T cell receptor beta chain sequence along with its context. The sample originates from a study of blood T cell repertoires in COVID-19. Overall study context: Sources were T cells, B-cell-depleted T cells, or PBMCs; the material itself was cDNA or gDNA.

Method: immunoSEQ multiplex PCR; TCRdb's copy keeps in-frame clones and lacks some. The table records about 100,000 clones, about 90% of them present only once. The sequence was obtained from a man between 18 and 29 years old with acute or convalescent COVID-19. Sequencing was performed on peripheral blood.

The CDR3 nucleotides are TGTGCCATCATTAAAGACAGGGGGGGGACTGAAGCTTTCTTT. It yields the protein CAIIKDRGGTEAFF. The chain links TRBV10-3 to TRBJ1-1, with 9 bases lining up with TRBD1. Unmatched junction bases numbered 8, after V lost 7 bases and J lost 5 bases. Germline V lookup: CDR1 ENHRY, CDR2 SYGVKD. The CDR3 has 14 amino acids.